This T cell receptor (beta chain) originates from a study of cytomegalovirus exposure and HLA in healthy donors. General study points: Follow-up analysis seemed to connect common viral pathogens with several of the most significant clusters identified. HLA alleles showed associations with 15,000 to 20,000 TCR beta sequences in a later analysis, at a 0.05 false discovery rate. Reports state that TCR beta sequences accurately predicted most subjects' HLA-A and HLA-B alleles.

Note on this clone: Its antigen is currently unknown.

This CDR3 region has 14 residues. V lost 1 base, J lost 4 bases, and 1 base stayed unmatched. CDR1 is SEHNR and CDR2 is FQNEAQ in the germline V gene (reference sequence). PCR was performed using 60 Vbeta and 13 Jbeta primers. Profiling relied on immunoSEQ multiplex PCR, and the TCRdb table lists in-frame clones only, not all of them. Of 150,000 to 200,000 clones in the sample, 80% to 85% were seen once. V is TRBV7-9 and J is TRBJ1-2; 9 nucleotides match TRBD1. The receptor was derived from a woman younger than 45 in good health and CMV-seronegative. Sequenced input: PBMCs. For the CDR3, the DNA is TGTGCCAGCAGCTTAGGGACAGGGGCCTATGGCTACACCTTC. This codes for CASSLGTGAYGYTF.